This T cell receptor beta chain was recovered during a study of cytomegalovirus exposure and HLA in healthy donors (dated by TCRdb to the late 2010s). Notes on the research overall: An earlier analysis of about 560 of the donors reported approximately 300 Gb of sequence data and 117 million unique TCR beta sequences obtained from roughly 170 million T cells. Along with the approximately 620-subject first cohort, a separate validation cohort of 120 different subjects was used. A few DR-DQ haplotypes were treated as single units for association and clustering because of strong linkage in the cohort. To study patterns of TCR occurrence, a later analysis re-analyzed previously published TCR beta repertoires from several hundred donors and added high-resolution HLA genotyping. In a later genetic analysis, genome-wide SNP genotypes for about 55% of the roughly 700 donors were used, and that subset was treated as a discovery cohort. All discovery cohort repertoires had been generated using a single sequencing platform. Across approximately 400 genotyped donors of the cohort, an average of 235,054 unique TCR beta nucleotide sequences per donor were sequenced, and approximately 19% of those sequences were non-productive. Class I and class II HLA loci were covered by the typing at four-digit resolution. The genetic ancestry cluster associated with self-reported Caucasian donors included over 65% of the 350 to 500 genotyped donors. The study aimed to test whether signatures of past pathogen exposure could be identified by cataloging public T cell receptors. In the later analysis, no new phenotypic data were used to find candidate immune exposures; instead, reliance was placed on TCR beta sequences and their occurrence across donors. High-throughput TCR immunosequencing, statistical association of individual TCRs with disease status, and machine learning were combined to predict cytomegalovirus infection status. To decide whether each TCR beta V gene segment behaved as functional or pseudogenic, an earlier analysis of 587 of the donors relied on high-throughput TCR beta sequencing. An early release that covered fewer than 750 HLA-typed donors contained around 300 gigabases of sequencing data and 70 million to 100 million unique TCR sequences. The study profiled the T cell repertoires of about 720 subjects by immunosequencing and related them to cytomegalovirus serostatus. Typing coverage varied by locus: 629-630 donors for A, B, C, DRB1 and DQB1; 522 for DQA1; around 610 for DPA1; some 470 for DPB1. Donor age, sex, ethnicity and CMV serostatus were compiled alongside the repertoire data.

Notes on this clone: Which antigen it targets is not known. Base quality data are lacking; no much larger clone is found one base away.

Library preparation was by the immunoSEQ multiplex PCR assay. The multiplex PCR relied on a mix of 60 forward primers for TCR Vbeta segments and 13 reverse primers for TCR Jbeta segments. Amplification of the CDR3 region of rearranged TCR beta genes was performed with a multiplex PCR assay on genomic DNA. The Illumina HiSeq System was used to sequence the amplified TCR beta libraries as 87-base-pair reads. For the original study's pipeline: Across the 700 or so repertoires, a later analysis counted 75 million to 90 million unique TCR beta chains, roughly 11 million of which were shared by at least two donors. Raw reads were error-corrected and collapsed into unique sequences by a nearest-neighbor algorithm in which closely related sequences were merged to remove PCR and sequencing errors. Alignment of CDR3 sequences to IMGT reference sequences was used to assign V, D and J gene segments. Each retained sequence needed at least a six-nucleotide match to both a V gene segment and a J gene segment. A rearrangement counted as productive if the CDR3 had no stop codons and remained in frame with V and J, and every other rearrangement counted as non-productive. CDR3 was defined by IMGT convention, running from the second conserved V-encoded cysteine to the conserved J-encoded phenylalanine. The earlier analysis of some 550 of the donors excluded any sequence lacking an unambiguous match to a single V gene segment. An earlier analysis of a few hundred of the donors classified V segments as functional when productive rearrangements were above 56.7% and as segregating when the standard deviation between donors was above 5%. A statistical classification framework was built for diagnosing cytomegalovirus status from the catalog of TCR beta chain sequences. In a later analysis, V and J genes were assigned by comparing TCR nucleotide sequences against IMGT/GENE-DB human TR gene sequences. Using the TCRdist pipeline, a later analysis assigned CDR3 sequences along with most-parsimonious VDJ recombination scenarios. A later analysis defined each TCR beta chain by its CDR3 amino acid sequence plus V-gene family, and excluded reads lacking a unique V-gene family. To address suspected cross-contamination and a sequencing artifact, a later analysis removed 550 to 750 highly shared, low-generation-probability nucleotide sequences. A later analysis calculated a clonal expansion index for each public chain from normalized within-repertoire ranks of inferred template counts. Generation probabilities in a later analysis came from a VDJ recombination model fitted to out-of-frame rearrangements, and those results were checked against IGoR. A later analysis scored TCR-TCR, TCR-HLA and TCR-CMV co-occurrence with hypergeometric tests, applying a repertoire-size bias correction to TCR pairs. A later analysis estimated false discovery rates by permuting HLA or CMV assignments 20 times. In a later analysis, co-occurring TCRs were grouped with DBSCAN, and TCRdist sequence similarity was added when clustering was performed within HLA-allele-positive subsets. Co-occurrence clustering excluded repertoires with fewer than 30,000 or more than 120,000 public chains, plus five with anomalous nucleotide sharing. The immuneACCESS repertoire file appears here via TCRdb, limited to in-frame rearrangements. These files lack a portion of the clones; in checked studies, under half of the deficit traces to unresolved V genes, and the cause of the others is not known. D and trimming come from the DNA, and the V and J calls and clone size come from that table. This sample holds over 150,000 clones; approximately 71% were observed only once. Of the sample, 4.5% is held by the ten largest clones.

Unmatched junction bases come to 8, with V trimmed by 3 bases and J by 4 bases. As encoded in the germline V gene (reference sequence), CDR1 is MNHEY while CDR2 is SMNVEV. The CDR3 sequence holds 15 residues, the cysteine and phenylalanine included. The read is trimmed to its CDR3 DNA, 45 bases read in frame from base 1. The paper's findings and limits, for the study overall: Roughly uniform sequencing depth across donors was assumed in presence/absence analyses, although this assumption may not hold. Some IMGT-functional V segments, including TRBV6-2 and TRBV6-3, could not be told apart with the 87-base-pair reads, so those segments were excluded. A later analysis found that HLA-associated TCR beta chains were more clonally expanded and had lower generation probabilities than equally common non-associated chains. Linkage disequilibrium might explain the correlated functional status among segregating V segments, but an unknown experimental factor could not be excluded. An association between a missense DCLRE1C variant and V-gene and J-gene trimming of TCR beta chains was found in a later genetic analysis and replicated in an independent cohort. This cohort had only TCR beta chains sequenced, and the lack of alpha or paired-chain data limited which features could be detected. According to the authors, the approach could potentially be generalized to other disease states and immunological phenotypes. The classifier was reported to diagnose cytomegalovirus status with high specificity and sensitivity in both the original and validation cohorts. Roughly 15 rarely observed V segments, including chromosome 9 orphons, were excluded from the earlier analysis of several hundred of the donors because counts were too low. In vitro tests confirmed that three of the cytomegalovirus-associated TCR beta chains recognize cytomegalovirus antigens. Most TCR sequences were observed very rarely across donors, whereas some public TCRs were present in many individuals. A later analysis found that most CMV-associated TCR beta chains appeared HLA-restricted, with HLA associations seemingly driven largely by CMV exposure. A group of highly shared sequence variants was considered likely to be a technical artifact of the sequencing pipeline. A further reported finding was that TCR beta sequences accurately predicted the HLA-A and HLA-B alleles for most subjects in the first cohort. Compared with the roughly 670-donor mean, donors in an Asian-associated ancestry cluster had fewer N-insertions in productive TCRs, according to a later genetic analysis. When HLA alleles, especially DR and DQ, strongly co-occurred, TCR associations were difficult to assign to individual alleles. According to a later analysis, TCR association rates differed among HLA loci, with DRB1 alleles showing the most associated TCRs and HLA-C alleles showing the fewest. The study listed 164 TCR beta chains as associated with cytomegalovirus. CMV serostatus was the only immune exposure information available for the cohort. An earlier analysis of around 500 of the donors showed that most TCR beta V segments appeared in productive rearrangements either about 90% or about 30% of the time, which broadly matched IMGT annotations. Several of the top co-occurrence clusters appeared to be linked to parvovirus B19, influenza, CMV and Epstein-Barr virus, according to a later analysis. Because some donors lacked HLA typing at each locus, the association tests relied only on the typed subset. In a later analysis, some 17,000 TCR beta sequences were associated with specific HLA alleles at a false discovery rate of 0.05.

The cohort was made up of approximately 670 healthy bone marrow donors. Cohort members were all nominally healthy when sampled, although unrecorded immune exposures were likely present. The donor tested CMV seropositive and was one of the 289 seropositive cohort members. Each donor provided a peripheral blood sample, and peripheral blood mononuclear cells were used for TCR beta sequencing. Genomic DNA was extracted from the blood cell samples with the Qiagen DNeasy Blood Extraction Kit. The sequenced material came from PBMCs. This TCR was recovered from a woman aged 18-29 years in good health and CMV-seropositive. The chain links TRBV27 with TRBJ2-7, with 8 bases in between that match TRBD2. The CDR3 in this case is CASSLLAGTQYEQYF. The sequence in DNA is TGTGCCAGCAGTTTGTTAGCGGGGACTCAATACGAGCAGTACTTC.